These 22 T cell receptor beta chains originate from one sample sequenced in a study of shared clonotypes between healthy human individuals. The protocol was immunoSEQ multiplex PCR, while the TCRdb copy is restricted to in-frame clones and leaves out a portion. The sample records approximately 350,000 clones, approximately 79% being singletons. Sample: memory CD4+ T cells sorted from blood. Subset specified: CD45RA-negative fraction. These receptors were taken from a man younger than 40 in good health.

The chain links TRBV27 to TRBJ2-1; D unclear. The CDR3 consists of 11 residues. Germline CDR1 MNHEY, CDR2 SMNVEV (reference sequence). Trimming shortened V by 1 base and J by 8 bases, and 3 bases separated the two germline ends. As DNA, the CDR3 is TGTGCCAGCAGTTTATTTCATGAGCAGTTCTTC. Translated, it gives CASSLFHEQFF.

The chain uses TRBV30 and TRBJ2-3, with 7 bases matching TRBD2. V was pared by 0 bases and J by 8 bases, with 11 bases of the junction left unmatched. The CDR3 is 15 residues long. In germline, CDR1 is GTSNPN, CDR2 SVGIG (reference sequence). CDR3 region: CAWSVRREPPRTQYF. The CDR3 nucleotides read TGTGCCTGGAGTGTAAGGCGGGAGCCCCCCCGTACGCAGTATTTT. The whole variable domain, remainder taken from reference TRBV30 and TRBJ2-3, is SQTIHQWPATLVQPVGSPLSLECTVEGTSNPNLYWYRQAAGRGLQLLFYSVGIGQISSEVPQNLSASRPQDRQFILSSKKLLLSDSGFYLCAWSVRREPPRTQYFGPGTRLTVL.

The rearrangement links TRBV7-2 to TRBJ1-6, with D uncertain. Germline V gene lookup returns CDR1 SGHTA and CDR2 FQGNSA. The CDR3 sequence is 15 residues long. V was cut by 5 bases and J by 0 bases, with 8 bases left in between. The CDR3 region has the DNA TGTGCCAGCAGCGCTATCATCTCCTATAATTCACCCCTCCACTTT. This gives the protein CASSAIISYNSPLHF.

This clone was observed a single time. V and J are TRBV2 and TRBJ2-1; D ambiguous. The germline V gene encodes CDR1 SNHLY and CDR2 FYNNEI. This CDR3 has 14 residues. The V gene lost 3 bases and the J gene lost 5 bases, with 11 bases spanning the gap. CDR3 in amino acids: CASSEMGWDNEQFF. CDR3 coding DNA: TGTGCCAGCAGTGAGATGGGCTGGGACAATGAGCAGTTCTTC.

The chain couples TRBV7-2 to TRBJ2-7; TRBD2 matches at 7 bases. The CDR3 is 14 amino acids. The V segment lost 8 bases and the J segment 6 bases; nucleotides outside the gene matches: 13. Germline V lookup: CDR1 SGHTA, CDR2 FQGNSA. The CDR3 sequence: CASGPFSGLGEQYF. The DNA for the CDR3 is TGTGCCAGCGGCCCTTTTAGCGGGCTTGGCGAGCAGTACTTC.

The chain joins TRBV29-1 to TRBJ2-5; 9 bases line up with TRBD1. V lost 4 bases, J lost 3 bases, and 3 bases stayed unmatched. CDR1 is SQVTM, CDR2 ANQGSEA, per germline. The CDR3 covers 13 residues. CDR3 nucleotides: TGCAGCGTTGGACAGGGGGGAAAAGAGACCCAGTACTTC. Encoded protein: CSVGQGGKETQYF.

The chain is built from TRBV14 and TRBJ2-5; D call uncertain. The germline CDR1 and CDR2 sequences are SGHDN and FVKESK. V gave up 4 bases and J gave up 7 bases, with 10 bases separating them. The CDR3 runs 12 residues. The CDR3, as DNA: TGTGCCAGCAGCCTAGGAGCGTCGACCCAGTACTTC. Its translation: CASSLGASTQYF.

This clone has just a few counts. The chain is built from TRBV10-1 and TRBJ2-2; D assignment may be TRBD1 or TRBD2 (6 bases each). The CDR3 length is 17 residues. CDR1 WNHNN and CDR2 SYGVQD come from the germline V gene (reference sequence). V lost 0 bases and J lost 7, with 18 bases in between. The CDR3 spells CASSESGPGAYNGELFF. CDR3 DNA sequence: TGCGCCAGCAGTGAGTCCGGGCCGGGGGCCTACAACGGGGAGCTGTTTTTT.

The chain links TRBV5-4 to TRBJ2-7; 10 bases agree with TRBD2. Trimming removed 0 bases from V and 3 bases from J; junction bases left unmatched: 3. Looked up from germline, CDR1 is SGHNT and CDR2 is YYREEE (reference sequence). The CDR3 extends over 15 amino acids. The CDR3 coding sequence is TGTGCCAGCAGCTTGGAACGGACTAGCGGCTACGAGCAGTACTTC. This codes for CASSLERTSGYEQYF. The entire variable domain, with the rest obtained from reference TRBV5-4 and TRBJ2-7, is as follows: ETGVTQSPTHLIKTRGQQVTLRCSSQSGHNTVSWYQQALGQGPQFIFQYYREEENGRGNFPPRFSGLQFPNYSSELNVNALELDDSALYLCASSLERTSGYEQYFGPGTRLTVT.

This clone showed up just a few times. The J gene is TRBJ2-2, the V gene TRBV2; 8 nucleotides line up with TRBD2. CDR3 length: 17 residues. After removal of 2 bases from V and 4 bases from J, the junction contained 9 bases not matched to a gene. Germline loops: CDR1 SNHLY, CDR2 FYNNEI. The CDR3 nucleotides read TGTGCCAGCAGTGAACTGAGCGGGAGCCAGGCCACCGGGGAGCTGTTTTTT. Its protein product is CASSELSGSQATGELFF.

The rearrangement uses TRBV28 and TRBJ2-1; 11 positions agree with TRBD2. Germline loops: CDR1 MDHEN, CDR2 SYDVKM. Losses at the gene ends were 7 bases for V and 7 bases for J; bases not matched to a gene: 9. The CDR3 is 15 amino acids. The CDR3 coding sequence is TGTGCCAGCAACTCCCTAGCGGGGGGAAAGAATGAGCAGTTCTTC. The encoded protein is CASNSLAGGKNEQFF.

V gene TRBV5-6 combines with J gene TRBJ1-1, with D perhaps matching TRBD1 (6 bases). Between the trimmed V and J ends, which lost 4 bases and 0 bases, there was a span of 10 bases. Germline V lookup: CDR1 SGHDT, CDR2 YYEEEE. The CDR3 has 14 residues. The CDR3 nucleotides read TGTGCCAGCAGCCGGACAGACTTGAACACTGAAGCTTTCTTT. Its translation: CASSRTDLNTEAFF.

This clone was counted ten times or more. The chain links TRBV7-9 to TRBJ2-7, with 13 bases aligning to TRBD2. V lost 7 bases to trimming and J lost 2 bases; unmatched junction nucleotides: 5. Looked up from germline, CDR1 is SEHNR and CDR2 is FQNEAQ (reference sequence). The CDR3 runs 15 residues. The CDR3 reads CASNPGLAGPYEQYF. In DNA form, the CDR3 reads TGTGCCAGCAACCCGGGACTAGCGGGGCCCTACGAGCAGTACTTC.

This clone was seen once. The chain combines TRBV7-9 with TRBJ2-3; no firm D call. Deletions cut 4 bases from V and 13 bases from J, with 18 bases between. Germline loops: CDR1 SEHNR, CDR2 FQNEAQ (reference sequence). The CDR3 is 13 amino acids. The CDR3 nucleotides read TGTGCCAGCAGCTCTAACACGGTTGCGTCTAAGTATTTT. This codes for CASSSNTVASKYF.

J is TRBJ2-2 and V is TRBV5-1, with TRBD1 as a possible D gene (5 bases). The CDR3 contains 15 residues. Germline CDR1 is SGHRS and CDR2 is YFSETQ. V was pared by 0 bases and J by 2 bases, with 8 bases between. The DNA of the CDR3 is TGCGCCAGCAGCTTGGGGACATTTAACACCGGGGAGCTGTTTTTT. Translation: CASSLGTFNTGELFF.

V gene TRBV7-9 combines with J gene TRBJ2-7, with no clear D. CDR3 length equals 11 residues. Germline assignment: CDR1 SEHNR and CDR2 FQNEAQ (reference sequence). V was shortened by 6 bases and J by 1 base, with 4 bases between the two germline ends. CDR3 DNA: TGTGCCAGCAGTCATTCCTACGAGCAGTACTTC. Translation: CASSHSYEQYF.

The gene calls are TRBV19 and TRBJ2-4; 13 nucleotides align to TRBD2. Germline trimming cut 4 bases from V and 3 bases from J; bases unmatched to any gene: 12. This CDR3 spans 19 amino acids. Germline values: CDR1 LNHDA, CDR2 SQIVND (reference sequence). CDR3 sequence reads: CASSKDRTSGRKIKNIQYF. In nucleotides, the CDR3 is TGTGCCAGTAGTAAAGACCGGACTAGCGGGAGAAAGATCAAAAACATTCAGTACTTC.

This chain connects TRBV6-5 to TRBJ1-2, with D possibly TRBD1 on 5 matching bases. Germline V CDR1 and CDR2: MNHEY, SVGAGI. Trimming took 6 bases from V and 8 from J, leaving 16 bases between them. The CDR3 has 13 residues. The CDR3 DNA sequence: TGTGCCAGCAGATCTAACGACGGGGGAGGCTACACCTTC. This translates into CASRSNDGGGYTF.

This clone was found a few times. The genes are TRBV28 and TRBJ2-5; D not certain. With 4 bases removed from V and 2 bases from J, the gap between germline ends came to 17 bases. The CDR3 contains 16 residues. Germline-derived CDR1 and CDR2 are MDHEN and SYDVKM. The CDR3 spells CASSSGESRSQETQYF. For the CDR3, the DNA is TGTGCCAGCAGTTCTGGTGAATCCAGGTCACAAGAGACCCAGTACTTC.

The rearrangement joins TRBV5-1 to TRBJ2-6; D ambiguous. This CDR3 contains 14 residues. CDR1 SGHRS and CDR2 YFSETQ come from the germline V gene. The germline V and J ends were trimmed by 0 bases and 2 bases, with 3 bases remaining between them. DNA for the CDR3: TGCGCCAGCAGCTTGGACACTGGGGCCAACGTCCTGACTTTC. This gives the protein CASSLDTGANVLTF.

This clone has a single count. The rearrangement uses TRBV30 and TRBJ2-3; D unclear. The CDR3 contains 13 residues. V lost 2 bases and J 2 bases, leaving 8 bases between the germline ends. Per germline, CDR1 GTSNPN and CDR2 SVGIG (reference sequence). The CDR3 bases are TGTGCCTGGAGTCGCTCCAACACAGATACGCAGTATTTT. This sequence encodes CAWSRSNTDTQYF.

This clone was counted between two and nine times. DNA of the CDR3: TGTGCCAGCAGTTATTCGGGCAGGAACTATGGCTACACCTTC. It codes for CASSYSGRNYGYTF. The chain couples TRBV5-8 to TRBJ1-2, with D unresolved. The CDR3 is 14 amino acids. From germline, CDR1 is SGHTS and CDR2 YDEGEE. Trimming removed 5 bases at V and 2 bases at J, with 13 bases between.